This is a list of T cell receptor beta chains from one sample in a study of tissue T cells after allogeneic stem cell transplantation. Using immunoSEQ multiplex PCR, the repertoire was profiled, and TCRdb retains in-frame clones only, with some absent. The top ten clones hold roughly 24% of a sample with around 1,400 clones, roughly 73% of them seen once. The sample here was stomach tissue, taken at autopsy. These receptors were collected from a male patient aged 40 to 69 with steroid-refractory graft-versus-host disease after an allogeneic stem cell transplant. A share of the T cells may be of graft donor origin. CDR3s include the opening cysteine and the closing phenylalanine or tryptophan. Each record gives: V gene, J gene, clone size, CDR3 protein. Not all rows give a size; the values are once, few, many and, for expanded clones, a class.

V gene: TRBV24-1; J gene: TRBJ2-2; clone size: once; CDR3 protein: CATSDWQSSGELFF
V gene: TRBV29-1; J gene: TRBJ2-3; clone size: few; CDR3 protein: CSVAPGLSDTQYF
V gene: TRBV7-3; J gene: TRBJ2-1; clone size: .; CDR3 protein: CASSLTSGPYNEQFF
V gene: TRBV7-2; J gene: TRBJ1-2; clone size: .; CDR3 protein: CASSLGQGRGYTF
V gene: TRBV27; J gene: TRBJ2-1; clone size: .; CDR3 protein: CASSVTGLLNNEQFF
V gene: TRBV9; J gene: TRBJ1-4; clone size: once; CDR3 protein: CASSAEGTGTEKLFF
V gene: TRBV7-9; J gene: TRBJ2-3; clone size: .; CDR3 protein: CASSFRDRVTDTQYF
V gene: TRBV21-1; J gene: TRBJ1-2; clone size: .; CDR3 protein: CASSKWDRDCPNYGYTF
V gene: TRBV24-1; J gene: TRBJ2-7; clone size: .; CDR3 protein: CATSDGGGLSYEQYF
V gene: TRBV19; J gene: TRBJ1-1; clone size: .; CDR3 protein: CASTLRSAGTDMNTEAFF
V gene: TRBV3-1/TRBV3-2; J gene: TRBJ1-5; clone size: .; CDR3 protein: CASSLVPLWHHHPQHF
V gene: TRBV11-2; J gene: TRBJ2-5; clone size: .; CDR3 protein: CASSLADQETQYF
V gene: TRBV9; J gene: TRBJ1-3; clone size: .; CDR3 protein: CASSVERVPGNTIYF
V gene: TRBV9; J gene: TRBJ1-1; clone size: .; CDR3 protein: CASSGPDREAFF
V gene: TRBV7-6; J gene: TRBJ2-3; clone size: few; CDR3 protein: CASSRDVYGSDTQYF
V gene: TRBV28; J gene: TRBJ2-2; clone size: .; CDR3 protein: CASSLRGTFKTTGELFF
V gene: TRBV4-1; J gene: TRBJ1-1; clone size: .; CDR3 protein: CASSQESERPAEAFF
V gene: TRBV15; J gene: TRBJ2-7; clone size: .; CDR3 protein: CVSGLAGFSYEQYF
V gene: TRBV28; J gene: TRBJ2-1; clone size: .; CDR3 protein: CATRTGMLEQFF
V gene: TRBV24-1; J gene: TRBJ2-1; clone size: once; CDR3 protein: CATSDSSGGASNEQFF
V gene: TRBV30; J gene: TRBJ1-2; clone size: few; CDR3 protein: CAWTGSNYGYTF
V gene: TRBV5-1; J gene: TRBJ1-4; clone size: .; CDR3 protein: CASSFLGGANEKLFF
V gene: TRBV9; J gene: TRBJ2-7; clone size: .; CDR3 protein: CASSVGGSRSDEQYF
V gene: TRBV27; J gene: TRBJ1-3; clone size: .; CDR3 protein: CASSLNRDSGNTIYF
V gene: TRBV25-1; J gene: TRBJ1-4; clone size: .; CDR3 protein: CASSVYGTGGEKLFF
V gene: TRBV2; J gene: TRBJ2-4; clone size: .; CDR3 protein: CASRGQARAPF
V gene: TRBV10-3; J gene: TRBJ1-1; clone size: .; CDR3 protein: CAISETETEAFF
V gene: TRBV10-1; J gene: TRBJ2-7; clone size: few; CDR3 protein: CASSAAGRTYEQYF
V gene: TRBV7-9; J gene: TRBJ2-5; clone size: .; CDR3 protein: CASSRDSGGETQYF
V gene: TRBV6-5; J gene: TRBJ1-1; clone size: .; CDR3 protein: CASSSQDPGFGEAFF
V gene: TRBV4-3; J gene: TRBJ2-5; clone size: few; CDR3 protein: CASGPPRGGWFRETQYF
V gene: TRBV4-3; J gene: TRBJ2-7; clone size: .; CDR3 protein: CASSQDPLGSYEQYF
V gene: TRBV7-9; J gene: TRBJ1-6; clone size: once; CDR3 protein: CASSLVSGYNSPLHF
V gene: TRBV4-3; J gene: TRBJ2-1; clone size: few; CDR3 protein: CASSQDRGYEQFF
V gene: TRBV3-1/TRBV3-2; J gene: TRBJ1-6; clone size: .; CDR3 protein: CASRLVGSTGYNSPLHF
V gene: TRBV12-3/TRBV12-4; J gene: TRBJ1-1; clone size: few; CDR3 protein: CASSRQTNTEAFF
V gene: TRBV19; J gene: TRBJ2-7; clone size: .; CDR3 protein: CASSIAGEDYEQYF
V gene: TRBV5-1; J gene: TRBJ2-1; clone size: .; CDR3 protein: CASSNRLAGGPPSSYNEQFF
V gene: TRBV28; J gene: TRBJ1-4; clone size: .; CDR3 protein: CASSRQAGEKLFF
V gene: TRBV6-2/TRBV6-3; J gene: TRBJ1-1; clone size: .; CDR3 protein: CASSYRPGNTEAFF
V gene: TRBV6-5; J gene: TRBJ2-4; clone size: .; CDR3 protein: CASSSLTSGENIQYF
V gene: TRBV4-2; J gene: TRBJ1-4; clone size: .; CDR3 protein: CASSQMGEKLFF
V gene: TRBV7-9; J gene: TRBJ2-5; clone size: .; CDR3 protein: CASSPLPGYGETQYF
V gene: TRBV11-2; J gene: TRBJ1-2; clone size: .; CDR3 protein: CASSLDLPGYGYTF
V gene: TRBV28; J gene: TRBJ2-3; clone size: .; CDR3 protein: CASSLFGLAFGVDTQYF
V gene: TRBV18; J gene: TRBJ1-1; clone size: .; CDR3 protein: CASSPMSGDTEAFF
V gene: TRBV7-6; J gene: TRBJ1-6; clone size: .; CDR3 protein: CASSIGTGGHSPLHF
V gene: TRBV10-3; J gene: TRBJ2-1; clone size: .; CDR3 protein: CAISESGTHYNEQFF
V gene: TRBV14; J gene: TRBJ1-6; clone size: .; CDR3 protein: CASSRYRDVNSPLHF
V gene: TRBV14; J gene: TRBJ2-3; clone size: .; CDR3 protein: CASSQDAGQGSTDTQYF
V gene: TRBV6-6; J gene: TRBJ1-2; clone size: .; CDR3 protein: CASSRQPKDRNGYTF
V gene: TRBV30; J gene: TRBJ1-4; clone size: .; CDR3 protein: CATSRAPPPNEKLFF
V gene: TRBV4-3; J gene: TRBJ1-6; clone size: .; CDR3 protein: CASSQGTGDNSPLHF
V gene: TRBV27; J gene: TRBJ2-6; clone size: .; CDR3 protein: CASRDPSGANVLTF
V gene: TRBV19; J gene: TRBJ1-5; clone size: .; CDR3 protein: CASSREINQPQHF
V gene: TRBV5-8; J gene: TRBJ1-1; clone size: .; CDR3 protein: CASSPGNLNTEAFF
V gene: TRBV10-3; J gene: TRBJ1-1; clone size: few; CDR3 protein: CATGEYEVEAFF
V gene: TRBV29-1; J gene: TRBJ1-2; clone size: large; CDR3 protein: CSVPGQVKDGYTF
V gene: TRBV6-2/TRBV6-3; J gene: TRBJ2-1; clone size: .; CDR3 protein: CASSSTSGGAGKQFF